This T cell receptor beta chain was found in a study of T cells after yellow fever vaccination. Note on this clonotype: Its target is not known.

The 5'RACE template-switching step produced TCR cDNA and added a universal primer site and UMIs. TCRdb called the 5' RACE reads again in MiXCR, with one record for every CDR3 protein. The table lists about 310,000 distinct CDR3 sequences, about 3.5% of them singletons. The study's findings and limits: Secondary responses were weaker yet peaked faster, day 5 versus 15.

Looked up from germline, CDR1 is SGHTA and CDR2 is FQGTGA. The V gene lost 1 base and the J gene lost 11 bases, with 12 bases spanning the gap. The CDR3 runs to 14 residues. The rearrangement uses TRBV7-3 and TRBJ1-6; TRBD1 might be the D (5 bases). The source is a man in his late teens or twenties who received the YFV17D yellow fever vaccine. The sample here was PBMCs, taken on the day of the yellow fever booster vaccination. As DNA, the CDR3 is TGTGCCAGCAGCTTAAGCGCAGGGTACACACCCCTCCACTTT. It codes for CASSLSAGYTPLHF.